This TCR beta chain was sequenced in a study of blood T cells in healthy people across ages. This CDR3 is built from 16 residues. After removal of 5 bases from V and 4 bases from J, the junction contained 12 bases not matched to a gene. CDR1 SGHTA and CDR2 FQGTGA come from the germline V gene. It was with a sample-barcoded 5' primer and a J-beta primer mix that a second PCR of roughly 7 to 11 cycles was run. Tags on each cDNA molecule came from a template-switch adaptor with 12 random nucleotides. TCRdb passed the 5' RACE reads through MiXCR, listing each CDR3 protein once. This table has some 1,800,000 distinct CDR3 sequences, approximately 39% appearing once. This clonotype was observed a few times.

The TCR comes from a human donor in good health. This chain joins TRBV7-3 and TRBJ2-3, with 7 nucleotides matching TRBD1. What was sequenced was blood. Here the CDR3 reads CASSLNRDRYPDTQYF. The CDR3 DNA is TGTGCCAGCAGCCTAAACCGGGACAGATACCCAGATACGCAGTATTTT.